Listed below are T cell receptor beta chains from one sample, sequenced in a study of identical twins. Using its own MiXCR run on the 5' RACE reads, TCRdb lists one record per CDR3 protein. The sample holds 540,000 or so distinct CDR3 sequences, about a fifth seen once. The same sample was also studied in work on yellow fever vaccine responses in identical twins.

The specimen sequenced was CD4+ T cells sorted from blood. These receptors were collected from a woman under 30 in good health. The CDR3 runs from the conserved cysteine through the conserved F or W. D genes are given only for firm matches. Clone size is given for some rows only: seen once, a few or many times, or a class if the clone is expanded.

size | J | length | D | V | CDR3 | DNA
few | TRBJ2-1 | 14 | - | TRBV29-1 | CSVQAGSSYNEQFF | TGCAGCGTTCAAGCGGGTTCTTCCTACAATGAGCAGTTCTTC
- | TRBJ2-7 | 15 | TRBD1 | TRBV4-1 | CASSQEGRQGYEQYF | TGCGCCAGCAGCCAAGAGGGAAGACAGGGTTACGAGCAGTACTTC
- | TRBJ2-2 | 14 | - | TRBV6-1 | CASSPGANTGELFF | TGTGCCAGCAGTCCAGGGGCTAACACCGGGGAGCTGTTTTTT
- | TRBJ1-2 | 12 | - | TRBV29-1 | CSAEDSNYGYTF | TGCAGCGCTGAGGACAGCAACTATGGCTACACCTTC
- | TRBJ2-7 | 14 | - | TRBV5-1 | CASSLLATAGEQYF | TGCGCCAGCAGCTTGTTAGCGACCGCGGGAGAGCAGTACTTC
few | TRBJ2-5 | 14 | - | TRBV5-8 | CASSDQGAGETQYF | TGTGCCAGCAGCGACCAGGGTGCGGGGGAGACCCAGTACTTC
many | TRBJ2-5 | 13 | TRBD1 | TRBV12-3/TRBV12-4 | CASSPGTEETQYF | TGTGCCAGCAGCCCAGGGACAGAAGAGACCCAGTACTTC
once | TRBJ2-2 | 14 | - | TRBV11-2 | CASSPRWGGGELFF | TGTGCCAGCAGCCCCCGTTGGGGCGGCGGGGAGCTGTTTTTT
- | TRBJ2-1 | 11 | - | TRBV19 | CASSKRGEQFF | TGTGCCAGTAGTAAACGAGGCGAGCAGTTCTTC
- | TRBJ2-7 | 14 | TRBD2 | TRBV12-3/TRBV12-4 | CASSPGLVSYEQYF | TGTGCCAGCAGTCCCGGACTAGTTTCCTACGAGCAGTACTTC
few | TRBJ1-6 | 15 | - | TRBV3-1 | CASSHRPMTNSPLHF | TGTGCCAGCAGCCATCGACCGATGACTAATTCACCCCTCCACTTT
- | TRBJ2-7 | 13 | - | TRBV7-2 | CASSLGNFDEQYF | TGTGCCAGCAGCTTAGGGAACTTCGACGAGCAGTACTTC
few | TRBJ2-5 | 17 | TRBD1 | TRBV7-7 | CASSLARSGQGIETQYF | TGTGCCAGCAGCTTAGCGCGTTCGGGACAGGGGATAGAGACCCAGTACTTC
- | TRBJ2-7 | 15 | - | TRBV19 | CASRVQQGSSYEQYF | TGTGCCAGTAGAGTACAACAGGGTAGTTCTTACGAGCAGTACTTC
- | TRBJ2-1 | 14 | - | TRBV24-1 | CATQQGPSSGEQFF | TGTGCCACACAACAGGGCCCCTCGTCGGGTGAGCAGTTCTTC
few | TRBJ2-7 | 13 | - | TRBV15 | CATSTWDGYEQYF | TGTGCCACCAGCACCTGGGACGGCTACGAGCAGTACTTC
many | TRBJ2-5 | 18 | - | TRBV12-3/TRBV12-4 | CASSSDFRLAQNQETQYF | TGTGCCAGCAGTTCCGATTTCCGGCTAGCACAAAACCAAGAGACCCAGTACTTC
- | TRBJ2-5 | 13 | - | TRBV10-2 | CASRSGNQETQYF | TGCGCCAGCAGGTCCGGGAACCAAGAGACCCAGTACTTC
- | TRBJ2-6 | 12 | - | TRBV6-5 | CASRDLANVLTF | TGTGCCAGCAGGGACTTGGCCAACGTCCTGACTTTC
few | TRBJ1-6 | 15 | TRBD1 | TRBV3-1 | CASSQEYRGHSPLHF | TGTGCCAGCAGCCAAGAATACAGGGGGCATTCACCCCTCCACTTT
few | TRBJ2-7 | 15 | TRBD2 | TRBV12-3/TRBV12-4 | CASSISGTTSYEQYF | TGTGCCAGCAGTATCTCCGGGACTACCTCCTACGAGCAGTACTTC
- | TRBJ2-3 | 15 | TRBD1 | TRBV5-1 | CASSFAGGDTDTQYF | TGCGCCAGCAGCTTCGCAGGGGGCGACACAGATACGCAGTATTTT
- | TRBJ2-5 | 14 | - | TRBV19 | CASSRQTLQETQYF | TGTGCCAGTAGTAGACAGACCCTCCAAGAGACCCAGTACTTC
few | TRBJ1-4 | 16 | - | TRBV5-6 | CASSPDRGATNEKLFF | TGTGCCAGCAGCCCGGATCGGGGGGCAACTAATGAAAAACTGTTTTTT
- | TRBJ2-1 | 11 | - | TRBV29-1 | CSVYEDNEQFF | TGCAGCGTTTACGAGGACAATGAGCAGTTCTTC
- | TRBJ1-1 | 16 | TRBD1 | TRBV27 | CASSLRPGGLNTEAFF | TGTGCCAGCAGTTTAAGGCCAGGGGGCCTGAACACTGAAGCTTTCTTT
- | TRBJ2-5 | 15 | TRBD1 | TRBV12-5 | CASGPPGQGSETQYF | TGTGCTAGTGGACCCCCGGGACAGGGATCCGAGACCCAGTACTTC
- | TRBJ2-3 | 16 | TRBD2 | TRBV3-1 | CASSSLAGRGTDTQYF | TGTGCCAGCAGCTCTCTAGCGGGAAGGGGAACAGATACGCAGTATTTT
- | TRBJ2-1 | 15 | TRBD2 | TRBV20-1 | CSARGPSGRYNEQFF | TGCAGTGCTAGAGGGCCTAGCGGTCGCTACAATGAGCAGTTCTTC
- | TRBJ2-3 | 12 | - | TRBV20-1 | CSFSLRSDTQYF | TGCAGTTTCTCACTCAGGTCAGATACGCAGTATTTT
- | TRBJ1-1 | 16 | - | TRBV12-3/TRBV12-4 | CASSLGGVSMNTEAFF | TGTGCCAGCAGTTTAGGTGGCGTCTCCATGAACACTGAAGCTTTCTTT
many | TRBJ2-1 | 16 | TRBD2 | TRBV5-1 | CASSSSGRDATNEQFF | TGCGCCAGCAGCTCCAGCGGGAGGGACGCTACCAATGAGCAGTTCTTC
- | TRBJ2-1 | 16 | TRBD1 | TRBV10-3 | CAISEPGQGAGNEQFF | TGTGCCATCAGTGAGCCAGGACAGGGGGCGGGGAATGAGCAGTTCTTC
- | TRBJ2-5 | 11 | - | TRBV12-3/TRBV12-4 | CASSIKETQYF | TGTGCCAGCAGTATTAAAGAGACCCAGTACTTC
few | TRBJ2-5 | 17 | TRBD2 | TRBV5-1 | CASSTRTSGNLQETQYF | TGCGCCAGCAGCACCCGGACTAGCGGGAACCTCCAAGAGACCCAGTACTTC
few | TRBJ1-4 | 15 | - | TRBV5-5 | CASSAGTPRYEKLFF | TGTGCCAGCAGCGCCGGGACACCCCGTTATGAAAAACTGTTTTTT
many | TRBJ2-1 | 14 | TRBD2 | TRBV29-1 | CSVGIAGGHNEQFF | TGCAGCGTTGGCATAGCGGGAGGCCACAATGAGCAGTTCTTC
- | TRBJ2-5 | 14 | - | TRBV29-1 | CSVRTQTRGETQYF | TGCAGCGTTAGGACACAAACTAGAGGAGAGACCCAGTACTTC
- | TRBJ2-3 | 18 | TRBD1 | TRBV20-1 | CSARAILRDRVFTDTQYF | TGCAGTGCTAGAGCCATACTCCGGGACAGAGTTTTCACAGATACGCAGTATTTT
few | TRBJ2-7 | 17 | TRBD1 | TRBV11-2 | CASSSRTGIESSYEQYF | TGTGCCAGCAGCTCCCGGACAGGCATCGAATCCTCCTACGAGCAGTACTTC
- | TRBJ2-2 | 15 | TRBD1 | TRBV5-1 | CASTPGQQNTGELFF | TGCGCCAGCACCCCGGGACAGCAGAACACCGGGGAGCTGTTTTTT
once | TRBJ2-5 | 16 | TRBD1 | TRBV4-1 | CASSQEDRELGETQYF | TGCGCCAGCAGCCAAGAAGACAGGGAATTAGGAGAGACCCAGTACTTC